The clone carrying this TCR beta chain was found once. The data derive from a study of blood T cell repertoires in COVID-19. Turning to the study itself: The samples span acute and convalescent COVID-19 from the United States, Italy and Spain.

The germline gives CDR1 SGHVS, CDR2 FNYEAQ. This CDR3 has 14 amino acids. V dropped 1 base and J dropped 3 bases, with 10 bases sitting between them. Original analysis: Estimated nucleated cell counts came from reference gene primer amplification. Sequencing was performed with immunoSEQ multiplex PCR; in TCRdb, only in-frame clones are kept and a portion is missing. That table gives V, J and clone size, and the DNA gave D and trimming. The data show 250,000 to 300,000 clones, approximately 87% seen once. The source material was peripheral blood. This TCR derives from a man in his sixties who had recovered from COVID-19. This chain joins TRBV7-6 and TRBJ2-7, with D unresolved. Here the CDR3 DNA reads TGTGCCAGCAGCTTAGGGCTAGTAAGCTACGAGCAGTACTTC. This translates into CASSLGLVSYEQYF.